This entry features one TCR beta chain sequence. The record originates from a study of graft-versus-host responses after intestinal transplantation. Study at large: Every transplant recipient was induced with anti-thymocyte globulin, then maintained on tacrolimus and steroids for about 3 years. General study results and limits: Circulating GvH clones peaking coincided with falling HvG clones soon after transplant.

Proliferating CFSE-low CD3+CD4+ and CD3+CD8+ responders were sorted post-reaction. TCRdb's copy holds only in-frame clones and misses some; the assay was immunoSEQ multiplex PCR. The table has roughly 14,000 clones, around 29% seen once. Germline V CDR1 and CDR2: MDHEN, SYDVKM. There are 17 residues in the CDR3. V was cut by 5 bases and J by 4 bases, with 23 bases left in between. The sample was alloreactive CD4+ T cells from a mixed lymphocyte reaction culture, taken before intestinal transplant. As to subset: CFSE-low proliferating T cells sorted from approximately 6-day pre-transplant mixed lymphocyte reaction (GvH or HvG direction). This receptor was taken from a human patient who received an intestinal transplant. This rearrangement joins TRBV28 to TRBJ1-1, with D perhaps TRBD1 (5 bases). CDR3 sequence reads: CASSARGDVGRVTEAFF. Written as DNA, the CDR3 is TGTGCCAGCAGTGCACGAGGGGACGTAGGAAGAGTCACTGAAGCTTTCTTT.